This is a list of T cell receptor beta chains from one sample in a study of blood T cell repertoires in COVID-19. Measured with immunoSEQ multiplex PCR; TCRdb has only the in-frame clones, and not every one. This table holds under 250,000 clones, 80% to 90% found once. The material sequenced was peripheral blood. The receptors were sampled from a woman aged 45-65 years with acute or convalescent COVID-19. CDR3s include the opening cysteine and the closing phenylalanine or tryptophan. A D gene is named only where the DNA matches it firmly. Clone size, where shown, is once, few, many, or a class for clones that have expanded.

j_gene | abundance | v_gene | d_gene | CDR3nt | CDR3aa
TRBJ1-2 | NA | TRBV2 | TRBD1 | TGTGCCAGCACGAGAACAGGGGACCACTATGGCTACACCTTC | CASTRTGDHYGYTF
TRBJ2-4 | NA | TRBV19 | TRBD2 | TGTGCCAGTAGTGGAGTAGCGGGTAGCCTAGCCAAAAACATTCAGTACTTC | CASSGVAGSLAKNIQYF
TRBJ2-1 | NA | TRBV29-1 | TRBD2 | TGCAGCGTGATCTCTAGCGGGAGGGCGCCCAATGAGCAGTTCTTC | CSVISSGRAPNEQFF
TRBJ2-5 | once | TRBV7-2 | NA | TGTGCCAGCAGCCAAGGGGTAGCAGAGACCCAGTACTTC | CASSQGVAETQYF
TRBJ2-1 | NA | TRBV4-1 | NA | TGCGCCAGCAGCCAAGATCAGTCTAGCGCCTACAATGAGCAGTTCTTC | CASSQDQSSAYNEQFF
TRBJ2-3 | NA | TRBV18 | NA | TGTGCCAGCTCACCACCTCCAGGGGAAACAGATACGCAGTATTTT | CASSPPPGETDTQYF
TRBJ1-6 | NA | TRBV11-2 | NA | TGTGCCAGCAGTCTAGGGGTCCAGCTATATAATTCACCCCTCCACTTT | CASSLGVQLYNSPLHF
TRBJ2-1 | NA | TRBV18 | NA | TGTGCCAGCTCACCACCCAGGGTCAATGAGCAGTTCTTC | CASSPPRVNEQFF
TRBJ2-3 | few | TRBV4-2 | TRBD2 | TGTGCCAGCAGCCAAGGGTCGGGGGTAGCGGGGACAGATACGCAGTATTTT | CASSQGSGVAGTDTQYF
TRBJ2-1 | NA | TRBV5-1 | TRBD2 | TGCGCCAGCAGCCTACAGACTAGCGGGTACTCCTACAATGAGCAGTTCTTC | CASSLQTSGYSYNEQFF
TRBJ2-4 | NA | TRBV19 | NA | TGTGCCAGTAGTACCCCAGGGATTCCCAAAAACATTCAGTACTTC | CASSTPGIPKNIQYF
TRBJ1-5 | NA | TRBV15 | NA | TGTGCCACCAGTCGGGGGGCCGGTCAGCCCCAGCATTTT | CATSRGAGQPQHF
TRBJ2-3 | NA | TRBV15 | TRBD1 | TGTGCCACCAGCACCTCGGGACAGGGAGAAGATACGCAGTATTTT | CATSTSGQGEDTQYF
TRBJ2-5 | NA | TRBV20-1 | TRBD2 | TGCAGTGCTAGTCAACTAGCGGGAGAGGAGACCCAGTACTTC | CSASQLAGEETQYF
TRBJ2-3 | NA | TRBV5-1 | NA | TGCGCCAGCAGCTTTAAGGGGGGCACAGATACGCAGTATTTT | CASSFKGGTDTQYF
TRBJ1-2 | NA | TRBV27 | NA | TGTGCCAGCAGTTCCCTCATGACAGGCATCTATGGCTACACCTTC | CASSSLMTGIYGYTF
TRBJ1-1 | NA | TRBV27 | NA | TGTGCCAGCAGTTTATCGGGCAGTTGGACTGAAGCTTTCTTT | CASSLSGSWTEAFF
TRBJ2-5 | NA | TRBV6-6 | TRBD1 | TGTGCCAGCAGCACCGGGACAGGGGATAGGGCCCAGTACTTC | CASSTGTGDRAQYF
TRBJ2-2 | NA | TRBV19 | TRBD2 | TGTGCCAGTACTATAGCGGGAGGGCCCGGGAAGCTGTTTTTT | CASTIAGGPGKLFF
TRBJ1-2 | NA | TRBV28 | TRBD1 | TGTGCCAGCAGTTTAACAGGGGGCTACTATGGCTACACCTTC | CASSLTGGYYGYTF
TRBJ1-3 | NA | TRBV30 | NA | TGTGCCTGGAGCATAATGAGCTCTGGAAACACCATATATTTT | CAWSIMSSGNTIYF
TRBJ1-3 | NA | TRBV5-6 | NA | TGTGCCAGCTCGTCTGGAAACACCATATATTTT | CASSSGNTIYF
TRBJ1-3 | NA | TRBV12-3/TRBV12-4 | NA | TGTGCCAGCAGTTCAGGGACTGGAAACACCATATATTTT | CASSSGTGNTIYF
TRBJ1-3 | NA | TRBV2 | NA | TGTGCCAGCAGTTGGACATTTGGAAACACCATATATTTT | CASSWTFGNTIYF
TRBJ2-2 | NA | TRBV27 | TRBD2 | TGTGCCAGCAGTTTACTAGCGGGACTGAACACCGGGGAGCTGTTTTTT | CASSLLAGLNTGELFF
TRBJ2-7 | NA | TRBV10-2 | TRBD1 | TGCGCCAGCAAGAGAGGGGGACAGGGGGCCTACGAGCAGTACTTC | CASKRGGQGAYEQYF
TRBJ2-1 | few | TRBV27 | TRBD1 | TGTGCCAGCAGTCCGACAGGGGGGTACAATGAGCAGTTCTTC | CASSPTGGYNEQFF
TRBJ1-1 | NA | TRBV10-2 | NA | TGCGCCAGCAGTGACAGTCCCATGAACACTGAAGCTTTCTTT | CASSDSPMNTEAFF
TRBJ2-7 | NA | TRBV18 | NA | TGTGCCAGCTCACCAGGGAGCTCCTACGAGCAGTACTTC | CASSPGSSYEQYF
TRBJ1-6 | NA | TRBV27 | NA | TGTGCCAGCGGGCAGGCTAATTCACCCCTCCACTTT | CASGQANSPLHF
TRBJ2-5 | few | TRBV27 | TRBD1 | TGTGCCAGCAAGGGGGCAGCCTCGTACCAAGAGACCCAGTACTTC | CASKGAASYQETQYF
TRBJ1-2 | NA | TRBV6-6 | TRBD1 | TGTGCCAGCAGTCTCCTACAGGGGGCAGTTGGCTACACCTTC | CASSLLQGAVGYTF
TRBJ1-1 | NA | TRBV30 | NA | TGTGCCTGGAAGCGGTCCGTGGGGACTGAAGCTTTCTTT | CAWKRSVGTEAFF
TRBJ2-6 | NA | TRBV15 | TRBD2 | TGTGCCACCAGCAGACGGAGCGGGAGCTCTGGGGCCAACGTCCTGACTTTC | CATSRRSGSSGANVLTF
TRBJ1-5 | NA | TRBV5-6 | NA | TGTGCCAGCAGCTTCGGACAGAGCAATCAGCCCCAGCATTTT | CASSFGQSNQPQHF
TRBJ1-1 | NA | TRBV29-1 | TRBD1 | TGCAGCGTTGATACAGGGGGCACTGAAGCTTTCTTT | CSVDTGGTEAFF
TRBJ2-2 | NA | TRBV18 | NA | TGTGCCAGCTCACCAGGGTCGAGAGGGTTCAACACCGGGGAGCTGTTTTTT | CASSPGSRGFNTGELFF
TRBJ2-7 | NA | TRBV5-5 | NA | TGTGCCAGCAGCCTGGACACCTCCTACGAGCAGTACTTC | CASSLDTSYEQYF
TRBJ2-1 | NA | TRBV19 | TRBD1 | TGTGCCAGCGGACCGGGACAGGGAAGGTACTCCTACAATGAGCAGTTCTTC | CASGPGQGRYSYNEQFF
TRBJ2-7 | NA | TRBV19 | NA | TGTGCCAGTAGGAACCGGGACACCGGATCGTTAAACTTC | CASRNRDTGSLNF
TRBJ2-7 | once | TRBV6-2/TRBV6-3 | NA | TGTGCCAGCAGTTACGGCTCCCTGGTAAGCGAGCAGTACTTC | CASSYGSLVSEQYF
TRBJ1-1 | NA | TRBV19 | NA | TGTGCCAGTAGTACAGGGTGGACTGAAGCTTTCTTT | CASSTGWTEAFF
TRBJ1-2 | NA | TRBV27 | TRBD1 | TGTGCCAGCAGTGCTCAAGCCGGGACAGGGACGCTTGACACCTTC | CASSAQAGTGTLDTF
TRBJ1-5 | NA | TRBV9 | NA | TGTGCCAGCAGCGTAGCTACTGGGGCCAGGCTGAATAGCAATCAGCCCCAGCATTTT | CASSVATGARLNSNQPQHF
TRBJ2-1 | NA | TRBV20-1 | TRBD2 | TGCAGTGCTAGTAGCGCGGGAGGGCCTAGCAATGAGCAGTTCTTC | CSASSAGGPSNEQFF